The clone carrying this T cell receptor (beta chain) was observed many times. This CDR3 has 15 amino acids. V was cut by 3 bases and J by 1 base, with 13 bases left in between. Germline-derived CDR1 and CDR2 are DFQATT and SNEGSKA (reference sequence). This sample was included in a study of human T cells and chemical hapten exposure. Time point described: patch test 2, 6 weeks after DPC sensitization. Noted treatment: therapeutic diphenylcyclopropenone sensitization with weekly scalp DPC. Donors, patients with alopecia ranging from 18 to 70 years old and judged suitable for DPC, provided samples. The study's library attached unique molecular identifiers to single cDNA molecules. TCRdb re-analysed the RACE reads in MiXCR, keeping a single row per CDR3 protein. In the table there are about 40,000 distinct CDR3 sequences, 3.3% of which are singletons.

This receptor was identified in a man in his forties with alopecia areata. Some clones in this sample may be carry-over from other donors' samples. The sample here was whole blood, taken in connection with sensitization to the hapten diphenylcyclopropenone (DPC). The chain is built from TRBV20-1 and TRBJ2-1; D remains ambiguous. CDR3: CSARLRISSYNEQFF. CDR3 DNA sequence: TGCAGTGCTAGGCTACGGATATCTTCCTACAATGAGCAGTTCTTC.